This T cell receptor (beta chain) was captured in a study of blood T cell repertoires in COVID-19. Overall study: Both acute and convalescent COVID-19 samples were obtained from the United States, Italy and Spain. T cells, B-cell-depleted T cells, or PBMCs supplied cDNA or gDNA.

Profiling relied on immunoSEQ multiplex PCR, and the TCRdb table lists in-frame clones only, not all of them. The sample holds 30,000 to 40,000 clones, roughly 78% seen once. This TCR was sampled from a man between 65 and 85 years old with acute or convalescent COVID-19. Sequencing input: peripheral blood.

The CDR3 spells CSGVGQGGTDTQYF. The CDR3 DNA reads TGCAGCGGGGTGGGACAGGGAGGCACAGATACGCAGTATTTT. This chain uses TRBV29-1 with TRBJ2-3, with 9 positions matching TRBD1. Germline V gives CDR1 SQVTM, CDR2 ANQGSEA. Trimming at V came to 7 bases and at J to 1 base, leaving 6 bases not matched to a gene. This CDR3 has 14 residues.